This T cell receptor beta chain comes out of a study of spatial heterogeneity in lung cancer. General observations from the study: Ubiquitous expanded tumor TCRs showed up in blood more at resection than follow-up.

Stated time point: blood at routine non-recurrence follow-up after resection. In each case, whole RNA from tumor, nontumor lung or frozen PBMC was sequenced unsorted. This clonotype has at least ten counts. Its specificity is not known. TCR cDNA molecules each had a unique molecular identifier. MiXCR, applied by TCRdb to the 5' RACE reads, yields one record per CDR3 protein. The sample contains roughly 45,000 distinct CDR3 sequences, approximately 22% of which appear only once. The input for sequencing was PBMCs, taken at follow-up. The TCR originated in a female donor with early-stage non-small cell lung cancer.

DNA for the CDR3: TGCGCCAGCAGCTTGGCCGGCGGGACTAGCCTGATCAATGAGCAGTTCTTC. Translating it yields CASSLAGGTSLINEQFF. V gene TRBV5-1 combines with J gene TRBJ2-1; the match to TRBD2 covers 9 bases. This CDR3 region has 17 residues. V trimming: 0 bases; J trimming: 6 bases; junction bases outside the gene matches: 10. Germline V gives CDR1 SGHRS, CDR2 YFSETQ.